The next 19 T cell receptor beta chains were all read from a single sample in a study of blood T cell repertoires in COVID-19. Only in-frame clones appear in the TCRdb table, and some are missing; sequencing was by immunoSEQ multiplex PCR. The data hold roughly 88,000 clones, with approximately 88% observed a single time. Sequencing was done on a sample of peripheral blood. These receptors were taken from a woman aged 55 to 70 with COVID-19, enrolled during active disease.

The CDR3 here is CASSRQGEHQPQHF. For the CDR3, the DNA is TGTGCCAGCAGTCGGCAGGGGGAACATCAGCCCCAGCATTTT. The rearrangement links TRBV2 to TRBJ1-5; 7 nucleotides align to TRBD1. V shed 5 bases, J shed 5 bases, and the junction held 6 bases outside the gene matches. Per the germline V gene, CDR1 is SNHLY and CDR2 is FYNNEI. This CDR3 region has 14 residues.

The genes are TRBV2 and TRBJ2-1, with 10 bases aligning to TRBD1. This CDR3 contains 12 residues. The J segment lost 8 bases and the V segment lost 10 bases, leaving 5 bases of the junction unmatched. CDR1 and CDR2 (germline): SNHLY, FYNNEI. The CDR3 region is CAMGQGLDEQFF. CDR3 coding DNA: TGTGCCATGGGACAGGGGTTAGATGAGCAGTTCTTC.

CDR3 residues: CASSLSTRGGKKLFF. The CDR3 nucleotides read TGTGCCAGCAGCTTAAGCACGAGAGGAGGGAAAAAACTGTTTTTT. The gene calls are TRBV7-8 and TRBJ1-4, with D unclear. This CDR3 comprises 15 residues. Trimming cost V 2 bases and J 9 bases, with 16 bases left between them. The germline gives CDR1 SGHVS, CDR2 FQNEAQ. The complete variable domain, with remaining parts taken from reference TRBV7-8 and TRBJ1-4, reads GAGVSQSPRYKVAKRGQDVALRCDPISGHVSLFWYQQALGQGPEFLTYFQNEAQLDKSGLPSDRFFAERPEGSVSTLKIQRTQQEDSAVYLCASSLSTRGGKKLFFGSGTQLSVL.

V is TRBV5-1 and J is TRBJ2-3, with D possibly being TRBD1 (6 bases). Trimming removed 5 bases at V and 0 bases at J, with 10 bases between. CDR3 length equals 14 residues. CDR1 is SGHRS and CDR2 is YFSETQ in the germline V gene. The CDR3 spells CASRQGPSTDTQYF. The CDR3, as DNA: TGCGCCAGCAGACAGGGCCCTAGCACAGATACGCAGTATTTT. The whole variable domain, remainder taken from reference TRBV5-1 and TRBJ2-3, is KAGVTQTPRYLIKTRGQQVTLSCSPISGHRSVSWYQQTPGQGLQFLFEYFSETQRNKGNFPGRFSGRQFSNSRSEMNVSTLELGDSALYLCASRQGPSTDTQYFGPGTRLTVL.

The CDR3 DNA follows: TGTGCCAGCAGCCCCGGGGGGGCCCACACAGATACGCAGTATTTT. This encodes CASSPGGAHTDTQYF. V usage is TRBV7-2 and J usage is TRBJ2-3, with 8 nucleotides matching TRBD2. Germline loops: CDR1 SGHTA, CDR2 FQGNSA. The V segment lost 5 bases and the J segment 2 bases; nucleotides outside the gene matches: 6. The CDR3 extends over 15 amino acids.

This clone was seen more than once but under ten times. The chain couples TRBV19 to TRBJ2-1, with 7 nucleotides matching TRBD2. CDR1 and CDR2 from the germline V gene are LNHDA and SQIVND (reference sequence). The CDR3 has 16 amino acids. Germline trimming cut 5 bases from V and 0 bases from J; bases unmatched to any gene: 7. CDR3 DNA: TGTGCCAGTAGTCCTCTTGGGGGGGGCTCCTACAATGAGCAGTTCTTC. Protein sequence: CASSPLGGGSYNEQFF.

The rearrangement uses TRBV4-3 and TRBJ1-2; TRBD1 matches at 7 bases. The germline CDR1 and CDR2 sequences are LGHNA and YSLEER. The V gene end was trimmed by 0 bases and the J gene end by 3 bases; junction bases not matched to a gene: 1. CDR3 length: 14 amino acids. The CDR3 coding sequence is TGCGCCAGCAGCCAAGATACAGGGGACTATGGCTACACCTTC. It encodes CASSQDTGDYGYTF.

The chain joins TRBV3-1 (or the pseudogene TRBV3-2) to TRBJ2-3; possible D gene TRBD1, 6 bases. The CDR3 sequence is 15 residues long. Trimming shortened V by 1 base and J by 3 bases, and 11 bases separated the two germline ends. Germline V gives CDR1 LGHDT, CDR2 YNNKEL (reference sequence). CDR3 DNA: TGTGCCAGCAGCCAAGCAGGGGTGAGGACAGATACGCAGTATTTT. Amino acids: CASSQAGVRTDTQYF.

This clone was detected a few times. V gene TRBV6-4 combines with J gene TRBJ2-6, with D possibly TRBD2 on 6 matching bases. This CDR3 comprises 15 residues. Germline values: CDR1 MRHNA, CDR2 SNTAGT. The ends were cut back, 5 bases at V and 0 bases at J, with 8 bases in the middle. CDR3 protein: CASSRDSSGANVLTF. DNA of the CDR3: TGTGCCAGCAGTCGGGACTCCTCTGGGGCCAACGTCCTGACTTTC.

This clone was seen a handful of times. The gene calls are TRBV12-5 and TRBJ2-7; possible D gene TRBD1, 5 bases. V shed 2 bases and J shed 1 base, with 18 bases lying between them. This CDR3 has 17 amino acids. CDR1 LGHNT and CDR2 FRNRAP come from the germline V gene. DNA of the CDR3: TGTGCTAGTGGTTTGTTCCCTGCAGGGCGTGGGTCCTACGAGCAGTACTTC. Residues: CASGLFPAGRGSYEQYF.

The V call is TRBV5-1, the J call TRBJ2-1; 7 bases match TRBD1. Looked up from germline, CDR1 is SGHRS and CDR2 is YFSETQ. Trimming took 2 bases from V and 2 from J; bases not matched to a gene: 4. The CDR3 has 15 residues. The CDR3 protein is CASSFETGAYNEQFF. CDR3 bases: TGCGCCAGCAGCTTCGAAACAGGGGCCTACAATGAGCAGTTCTTC.

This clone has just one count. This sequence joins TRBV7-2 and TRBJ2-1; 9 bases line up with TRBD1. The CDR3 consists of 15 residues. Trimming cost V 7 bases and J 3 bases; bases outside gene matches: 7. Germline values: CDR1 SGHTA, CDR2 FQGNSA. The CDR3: CASTPGQGGYNEQFF. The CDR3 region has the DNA TGTGCCAGCACCCCGGGACAGGGCGGCTACAATGAGCAGTTCTTC.

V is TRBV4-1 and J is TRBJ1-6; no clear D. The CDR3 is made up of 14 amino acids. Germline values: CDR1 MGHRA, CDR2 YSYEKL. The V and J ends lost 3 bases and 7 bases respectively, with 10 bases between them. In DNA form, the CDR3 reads TGCGCCAGCAGCCAGGGGAGGGCCAATTCACCCCTCCACTTT. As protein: CASSQGRANSPLHF.

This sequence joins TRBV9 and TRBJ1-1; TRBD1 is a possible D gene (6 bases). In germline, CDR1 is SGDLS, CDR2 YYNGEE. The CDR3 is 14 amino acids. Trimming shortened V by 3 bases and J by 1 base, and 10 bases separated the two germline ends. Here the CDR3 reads CASSAGVGNTEAFF. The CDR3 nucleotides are TGTGCCAGCAGCGCAGGGGTGGGGAACACTGAAGCTTTCTTT. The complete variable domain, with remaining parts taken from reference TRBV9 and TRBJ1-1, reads DSGVTQTPKHLITATGQRVTLRCSPRSGDLSVYWYQQSLDQGLQFLIQYYNGEERAKGNILERFSAQQFPDLHSELNLSSLELGDSALYFCASSAGVGNTEAFFGQGTRLTVV.

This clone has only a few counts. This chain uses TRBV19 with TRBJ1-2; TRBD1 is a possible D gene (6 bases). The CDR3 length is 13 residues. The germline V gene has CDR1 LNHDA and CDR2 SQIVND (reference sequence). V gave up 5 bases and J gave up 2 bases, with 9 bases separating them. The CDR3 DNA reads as TGTGCCAGTAGTCAAACAGGGAACTATGGCTACACCTTC. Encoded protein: CASSQTGNYGYTF.

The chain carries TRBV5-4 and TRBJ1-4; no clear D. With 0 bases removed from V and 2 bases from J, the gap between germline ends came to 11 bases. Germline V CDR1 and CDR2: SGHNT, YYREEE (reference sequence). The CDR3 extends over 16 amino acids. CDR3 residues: CASSLASRRTNEKLFF. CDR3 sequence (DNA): TGTGCCAGCAGCTTGGCATCCCGGAGGACTAATGAAAAACTGTTTTTT.

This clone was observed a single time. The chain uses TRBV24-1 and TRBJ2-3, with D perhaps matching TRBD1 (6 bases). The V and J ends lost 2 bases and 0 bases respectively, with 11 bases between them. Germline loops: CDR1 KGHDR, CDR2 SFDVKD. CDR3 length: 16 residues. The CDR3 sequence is CATSDWGQSSTDTQYF. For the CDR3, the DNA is TGTGCCACCAGTGATTGGGGACAATCAAGCACAGATACGCAGTATTTT.

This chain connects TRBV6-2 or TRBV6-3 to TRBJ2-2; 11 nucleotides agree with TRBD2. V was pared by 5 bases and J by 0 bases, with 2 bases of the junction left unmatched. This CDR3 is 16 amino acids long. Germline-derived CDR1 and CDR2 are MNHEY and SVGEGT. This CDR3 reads CASSTSGRSNTGELFF. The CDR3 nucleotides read TGTGCCAGCAGTACTAGCGGGAGATCGAACACCGGGGAGCTGTTTTTT.

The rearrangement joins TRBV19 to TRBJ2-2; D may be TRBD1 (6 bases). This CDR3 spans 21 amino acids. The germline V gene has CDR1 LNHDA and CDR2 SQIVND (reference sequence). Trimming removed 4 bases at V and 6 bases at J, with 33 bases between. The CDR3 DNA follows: TGTGCCAGTAGTACTCGGAGACGAGGGGGTTGGGACCAAAGGACCGCCGGGGAGCTGTTTTTT. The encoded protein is CASSTRRRGGWDQRTAGELFF.